These 21 T cell receptor beta chains share one sample of origin, sequenced in a study of radiotherapy plus CTLA-4 blockade in lung cancer. Some clones are missing from TCRdb's copy, which holds only in-frame ones; the method was immunoSEQ multiplex PCR. This table holds some 94,000 clones, around 80% found once. The source was peripheral blood, collected from a patient treated with radiotherapy plus ipilimumab. The receptors shown here come from a human donor with non-small cell lung cancer that progressed on radiotherapy plus ipilimumab.

The chain is built from TRBV27 and TRBJ2-4; D call uncertain. The CDR3 sequence is 15 residues long. CDR1 is MNHEY and CDR2 is SMNVEV in the germline V gene (reference sequence). Trimming stripped 3 bases from V and 3 bases from J, with 12 bases between. CDR3 amino acids: CASSLDGPYKNIQYF. CDR3 in DNA: TGTGCCAGCAGTTTGGACGGACCGTACAAAAACATTCAGTACTTC.

A note on this clone: One junction end disagrees with the germline gene, perhaps due to a read error. For the CDR3, the DNA is TGTGCCAGCAGCGTAACCACAGGGGGAGCCACTGAAGCTTTCTTT. It yields the protein CASSVTTGGATEAFF. The chain has TRBV7-3 and TRBJ1-1, with 8 bases fitting TRBD1. The germline gives CDR1 SGHTA, CDR2 FQGTGA. The CDR3 spans 15 residues.

The chain couples TRBV5-6 to TRBJ1-2, with a possible D match to TRBD1 (6 bases). The germline V gene encodes CDR1 SGHDT and CDR2 YYEEEE. The CDR3 sequence is 11 residues long. V shed 4 bases and J shed 12 bases, with 13 bases lying between them. The CDR3 reads CASSQGQINTF. DNA of the CDR3: TGTGCCAGCAGCCAAGGACAGATAAACACCTTC.

This clone was detected only a few times. This sequence joins TRBV5-1 and TRBJ1-2; D gene ambiguous. The length of the CDR3 is 12 residues. The germline gives CDR1 SGHRS, CDR2 YFSETQ. Trimming removed 4 bases from V and 6 bases from J, with 10 bases in between. This CDR3 reads CASSRTADGYTF. DNA for the CDR3: TGCGCCAGCAGCCGTACAGCGGATGGCTACACCTTC. Complete variable domain (other parts from reference TRBV5-1 and TRBJ1-2): KAGVTQTPRYLIKTRGQQVTLSCSPISGHRSVSWYQQTPGQGLQFLFEYFSETQRNKGNFPGRFSGRQFSNSRSEMNVSTLELGDSALYLCASSRTADGYTFGSGTRLTVV.

The V and J genes are TRBV27 and TRBJ2-7; 9 bases map to TRBD1. V lost 7 bases and J lost 5; bases outside the gene matches: 6. The germline CDR1 and CDR2 sequences are MNHEY and SMNVEV (reference sequence). The CDR3 covers 13 residues. The CDR3 loop is CASTTGGSHEQYV. CDR3 coding DNA: TGTGCCAGCACCACAGGGGGCAGCCACGAGCAGTACGTC.

The table lists this clone with a count of one. This chain connects TRBV5-1 to TRBJ2-1, with 8 bases that match TRBD2. From germline, CDR1 is SGHRS and CDR2 YFSETQ. The length of the CDR3 is 15 residues. Losses at the gene ends were 0 bases for V and 8 bases for J; bases not matched to a gene: 7. The CDR3 here is CASSLAASGYHEQFF. CDR3 in DNA: TGCGCCAGCAGCTTGGCGGCTAGCGGGTACCATGAGCAGTTCTTC.

V is TRBV6-5 and J is TRBJ2-2; D unclear. The germline gives CDR1 MNHEY, CDR2 SVGAGI. The CDR3 has 14 residues. Trimming removed 0 bases from V and 1 base from J, with 3 bases in between. The chain's CDR3 is CASSYSQNTGELFF. CDR3 sequence (DNA): TGTGCCAGCAGTTACTCTCAGAACACCGGGGAGCTGTTTTTT.

This clone was observed a few times. The CDR3 is CASSESPRTFYGQYV. The CDR3 DNA follows: TGTGCCAGCAGTGAATCGCCCAGGACTTTTTACGGGCAGTACGTC. The genes are TRBV6-1 and TRBJ2-7, with D possibly TRBD2 on 5 matching bases. Germline CDR1 MNHNS, CDR2 SASEGT. This CDR3 is built from 15 residues.

V gene TRBV5-1 combines with J gene TRBJ2-5; no clear D gene. This CDR3 is 11 amino acids long. Germline-derived CDR1 and CDR2 are SGHRS and YFSETQ. Trimming shortened V by 4 bases and J by 1 base, and 2 bases separated the two germline ends. The CDR3 bases are TGCGCCAGCAGCCCCCAAGAGACCCAGTACTTC. Translation: CASSPQETQYF. The variable domain in full, completed from reference TRBV5-1 and TRBJ2-5, reads KAGVTQTPRYLIKTRGQQVTLSCSPISGHRSVSWYQQTPGQGLQFLFEYFSETQRNKGNFPGRFSGRQFSNSRSEMNVSTLELGDSALYLCASSPQETQYFGPGTRLLVL.

The chain links TRBV7-9 to TRBJ1-2, with 9 bases fitting TRBD1. Germline V gene sequence: CDR1 SEHNR, CDR2 FQNEAQ (reference sequence). V was pared by 3 bases and J by 12 bases, with 17 bases of the junction left unmatched. The CDR3 consists of 16 residues. The CDR3 sequence: CASSLAQGARILLDTF. Here the CDR3 DNA reads TGTGCCAGCAGCTTGGCACAGGGGGCGCGAATCCTCTTGGACACCTTC. Based on the CDR3 plus reference TRBV7-9 and TRBJ1-2, the full variable domain is DTGVSQNPRHKITKRGQNVTFRCDPISEHNRLYWYRQTLGQGPEFLTYFQNEAQLEKSRLLSDRFSAERPKGSFSTLEIQRTEQGDSAMYLCASSLAQGARILLDTFGSGTRLTVV.

The genes are TRBV9 and TRBJ2-3; 8 nucleotides align to TRBD1. V was pared by 3 bases and J by 6 bases, with 9 bases of the junction left unmatched. This CDR3 contains 15 residues. Germline loops: CDR1 SGDLS, CDR2 YYNGEE. CDR3 sequence reads: CASSAGLDRADTQYF. In DNA form, the CDR3 reads TGTGCCAGCAGCGCCGGATTGGACAGGGCGGATACGCAGTATTTT.

V is TRBV30 and J is TRBJ2-7; D unclear. Trimming removed 2 bases from V and 3 bases from J, with 8 bases in between. Germline CDR1 reads GTSNPN; CDR2 reads SVGIG (reference sequence). CDR3 length equals 12 residues. The CDR3 nucleotides are TGTGCCTGGAGTTTAATTGACTACGAGCAGTACGTC. This translates into CAWSLIDYEQYV.

This rearrangement joins TRBV11-2 to TRBJ1-1; possible D gene TRBD1, 5 bases. There are 14 residues in the CDR3. Trimming shortened V by 1 base and J by 6 bases, and 12 bases separated the two germline ends. Germline V gene data show CDR1 as SGHAT and CDR2 as FQNNGV. The chain's CDR3 is CASSLGGGAAEAFF. The DNA for the CDR3 is TGTGCCAGCAGCTTAGGCGGAGGGGCGGCTGAAGCTTTCTTT.

This clone was seen a few times. The J gene is TRBJ1-1, the V gene TRBV4-1, with D maybe TRBD1 (5 bases). Trimming took off 10 bases at V and 0 bases at J, with 15 bases between the two ends. The germline CDR1 and CDR2 sequences are MGHRA and YSYEKL. This CDR3 is built from 14 residues. CDR3 region: CATSGTGVNTEAFF. As DNA, the CDR3 is TGCGCCACCTCGGGGACGGGGGTGAACACTGAAGCTTTCTTT.

Concerning this clone itself: The junction shows a germline mismatch at one end, possibly a read error. V gene TRBV10-3 combines with J gene TRBJ2-3; 7 bases align to TRBD2. The CDR3 runs to 15 residues. Germline assignment: CDR1 ENHRY and CDR2 SYGVKD. CDR3 DNA sequence: TGTGCCATTAGTGTGTCTAGCGGCTCCACAGATACGCAGTATTTT. This sequence encodes CAISVSSGSTDTQYF.

The gene calls are TRBV10-1 and TRBJ2-5; D not resolved. The V end lost 0 bases, the J end lost 3 bases, and 11 bases lay between the germline ends. The germline CDR1 and CDR2 sequences are WNHNN and SYGVQD (reference sequence). CDR3 length equals 15 residues. The CDR3 loop reads CASSESWWGKETQYF. The CDR3 coding sequence is TGCGCCAGCAGTGAGTCCTGGTGGGGAAAAGAGACCCAGTACTTC.

This clone was observed a few times. DNA of the CDR3: TGTGCCTGGAGTGTATGGAGCACAGATACGCAGTATTTT. Amino acids: CAWSVWSTDTQYF. The chain combines TRBV30 with TRBJ2-3; D is undetermined. The CDR3 sequence is 13 residues long. Germline V gene data show CDR1 as GTSNPN and CDR2 as SVGIG (reference sequence). The V and J ends lost 0 bases and 0 bases respectively, with 4 bases between them.

The J gene is TRBJ2-7, the V gene TRBV6-6, with 7 bases matching TRBD1. Germline V gene sequence: CDR1 MNHNY, CDR2 SVGAGI (reference sequence). The CDR3 extends over 13 amino acids. The V gene end was trimmed by 6 bases and the J gene end by 3 bases; junction bases not matched to a gene: 5. CDR3 nucleotide sequence: TGTGCCAGCAGCAGGACAGGAGACTACGAGCAGTACTTC. This codes for CASSRTGDYEQYF.

The J gene is TRBJ1-3, the V gene TRBV29-1; D gene ambiguous. This CDR3 region has 12 residues. V was shortened by 7 bases and J by 0 bases, with 7 bases between the two germline ends. Germline V gene data show CDR1 as SQVTM and CDR2 as ANQGSEA. CDR3 sequence reads: CSAQTSGNTIYF. CDR3 nucleotides: TGCAGCGCACAGACCTCTGGAAACACCATATATTTT.

J is TRBJ2-2 and V is TRBV7-3; tentatively, D is TRBD1 or TRBD2 (7 bases each). Germline V gives CDR1 SGHTA, CDR2 FQGTGA. The CDR3 totals 15 residues. Trimming cost V 5 bases and J 6 bases, with 16 bases left between them. Here the CDR3 DNA reads TGTGCCAGCAGCATGGGAGGGGGCCGGGCCGGGGAGCTGTTTTTT. Protein: CASSMGGGRAGELFF. Complete variable domain (other parts from reference TRBV7-3 and TRBJ2-2): GAGVSQTPSNKVTEKGKYVELRCDPISGHTALYWYRQSLGQGPEFLIYFQGTGAADDSGLPNDRFFAVRPEGSVSTLKIQRTERGDSAVYLCASSMGGGRAGELFFGEGSRLTVL.

This chain links TRBV19 with TRBJ1-4; unclear D gene. Germline V CDR1 and CDR2: LNHDA, SQIVND (reference sequence). The V and J ends lost 7 bases and 3 bases respectively, with 12 bases between them. This CDR3 comprises 14 residues. For the CDR3, the DNA is TGTGCCAGTACGGTCCCGGCGGCTAATGAAAAACTGTTTTTT. The encoded protein is CASTVPAANEKLFF. The whole variable domain, remainder taken from reference TRBV19 and TRBJ1-4, is DGGITQSPKYLFRKEGQNVTLSCEQNLNHDAMYWYRQDPGQGLRLIYYSQIVNDFQKGDIAEGYSVSREKKESFPLTVTSAQKNPTAFYLCASTVPAANEKLFFGSGTQLSVL.